A selection of T cell receptor beta chains follows, all from one sample in a study of T-cell memory formation after mild COVID-19. One entry per CDR3 protein, called by TCRdb with MiXCR from the 5' RACE reads. The data show a few hundred thousand distinct CDR3 sequences, around 24% seen once. Sequencing was done on a sample of PBMCs or a T cell subset sorted from them (not recorded which). The receptors here all came from an adult woman who had mild COVID-19 (a few samples of this study predate the infection). Cell type and time point are not known. Both conserved end residues are trimmed from each CDR3.

>TRBV29-1|TRBJ2-7
SVGGARTGDSYEQY
>TRBV7-6|TRBJ2-3
ASSPGRWEDTQY
>TRBV12-3/TRBV12-4|TRBJ1-6
ASSFSGPNSPLH
>TRBV12-3/TRBV12-4|TRBJ2-5
ASSLATGLAGGPETQY
>TRBV7-9|TRBJ2-7
ASSAGTYYEQY
>TRBV5-6|TRBJ1-2
ASSPPAGAFYGYT
>TRBV2|TRBJ2-1
ASRLAGAFEQF
>TRBV4-1|TRBJ1-2
ASSIDRVGGYT
>TRBV6-1|TRBJ1-2
ASSERGQYGYT
>TRBV7-8|TRBJ2-1
ASSLEAGVFYNEQF
>TRBV25-1|TRBJ2-1
ASSEHTTWGSALNEQF
>TRBV29-1|TRBJ2-7
SVYLDSLEQY
>TRBV7-6|TRBJ1-5
ASSPLGHRGGNQPQH
>TRBV6-4|TRBJ2-2
ASGRDSNTGELF
>TRBV6-1|TRBJ2-7
AGRTTGSDEQY
>TRBV27|TRBJ2-1
ASSPTGTGLGNEQF
>TRBV5-6|TRBJ2-5
ASSQVYRGTQY
>TRBV15|TRBJ2-1
ATSSPAEGDNEQF
>TRBV7-9|TRBJ2-5
ASSSRGQETQY
>TRBV6-5|TRBJ2-5
ASSSYRGSRETQY
>TRBV20-1|TRBJ2-2
SASDRGYTGELF
>TRBV25-1|TRBJ2-1
ATRAPAGGVYNEQF
>TRBV20-1|TRBJ2-1
SARGLRMEQF
>TRBV20-1|TRBJ1-5
SVITGAANSNQPQH
>TRBV19|TRBJ2-1
ASSISGRNSYNEQF
>TRBV5-8|TRBJ1-1
ASSLGQDSEAF
>TRBV4-1|TRBJ1-4
ASSRTGLGNEKLF
>TRBV11-2|TRBJ2-3
ASSSIYGASTDTQY
>TRBV29-1|TRBJ2-7
SVKGTYEQY
>TRBV27|TRBJ2-7
ASSSWGAGHEQY
>TRBV2|TRBJ2-2
ASSVPGELF
>TRBV24-1|TRBJ2-3
ATSDSRDRTDTQY
>TRBV3-1|TRBJ2-7
ASSLGGATRGLNYEQY
>TRBV6-1|TRBJ2-5
ASSVVPGKQETQY
>TRBV6-5|TRBJ2-2
ASSYSAPWSNTGELF
>TRBV27|TRBJ1-2
ASRSGTGNYGYT
>TRBV5-1|TRBJ2-7
ASSFAGTSAYEQY
>TRBV29-1|TRBJ1-2
SVEGKGTNYGYT
>TRBV6-1|TRBJ1-1
ASRDHTEAF